The T cell receptor beta chain under discussion was sequenced for a study of blood T cell repertoires in COVID-19. Study at large: COVID-19 samples from acute and convalescent phases originated in the United States, Italy and Spain.

This CDR3 contains 16 residues. J lost 3 bases, V lost 6 bases, and 5 bases had no gene match. Looked up from germline, CDR1 is SGHTA and CDR2 is FQGNSA. The authors' processing: Reference gene primers were amplified, and this amplification served to estimate nucleated cell counts. Assay: immunoSEQ multiplex PCR; the TCRdb copy retains only in-frame clones and omits some. The V and J calls and clone size were taken over from that table, and D and trimming were inferred from the DNA. Found here are some 180,000 clones, around 79% of them singletons; the top ten hold 19%. Participants came from fewer than 25 US areas, aged roughly 18 to 95 years.

This sequence joins TRBV7-2 and TRBJ2-6; 10 bases agree with TRBD1. The sequence was obtained from a woman in her 70s in a cohort exposed to, infected with or recovered from COVID-19 (not recorded which). Material for sequencing was PBMCs or T cells enriched from blood (not recorded which). CDR3 residues: CASRTGGRRGANVLTF. CDR3 nucleotides: TGTGCCAGCAGGACAGGGGGCAGACGTGGGGCCAACGTCCTGACTTTC.